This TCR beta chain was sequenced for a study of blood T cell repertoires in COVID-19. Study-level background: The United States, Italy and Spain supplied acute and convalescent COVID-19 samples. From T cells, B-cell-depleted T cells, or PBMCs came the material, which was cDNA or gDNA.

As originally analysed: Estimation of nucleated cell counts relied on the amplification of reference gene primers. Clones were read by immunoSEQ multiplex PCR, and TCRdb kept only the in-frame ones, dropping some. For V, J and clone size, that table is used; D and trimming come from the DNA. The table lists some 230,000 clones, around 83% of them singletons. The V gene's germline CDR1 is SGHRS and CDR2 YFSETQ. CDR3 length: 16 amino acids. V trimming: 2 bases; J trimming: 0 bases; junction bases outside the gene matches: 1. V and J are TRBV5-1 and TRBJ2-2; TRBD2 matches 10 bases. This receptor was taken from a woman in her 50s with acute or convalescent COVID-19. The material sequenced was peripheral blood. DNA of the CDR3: TGCGCCAGCAGCTTTAGCGGGGGGCCGAACACCGGGGAGCTGTTTTTT. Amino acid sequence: CASSFSGGPNTGELFF.